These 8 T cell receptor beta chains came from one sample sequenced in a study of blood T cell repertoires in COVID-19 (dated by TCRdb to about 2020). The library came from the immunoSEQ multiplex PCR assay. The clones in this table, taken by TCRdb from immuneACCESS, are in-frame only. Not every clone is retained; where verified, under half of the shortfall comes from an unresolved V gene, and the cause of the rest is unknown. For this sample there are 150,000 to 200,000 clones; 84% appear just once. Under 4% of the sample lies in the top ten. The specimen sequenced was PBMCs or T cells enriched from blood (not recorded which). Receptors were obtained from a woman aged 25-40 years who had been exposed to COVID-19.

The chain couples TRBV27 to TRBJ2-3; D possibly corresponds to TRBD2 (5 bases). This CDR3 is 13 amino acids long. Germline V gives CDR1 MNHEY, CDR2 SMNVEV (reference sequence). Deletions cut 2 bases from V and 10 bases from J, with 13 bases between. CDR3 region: CASSLSSRDAQYF. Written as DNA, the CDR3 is TGTGCCAGCAGTTTAAGTTCCCGGGATGCGCAGTATTTT.

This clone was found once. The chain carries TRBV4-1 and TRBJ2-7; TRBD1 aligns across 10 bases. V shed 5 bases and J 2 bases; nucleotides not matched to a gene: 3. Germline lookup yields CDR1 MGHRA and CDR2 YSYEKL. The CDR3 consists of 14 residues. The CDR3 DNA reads TGCGCCAGCAGCATCGACAGGGGGCCCTACGAGCAGTACTTC. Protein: CASSIDRGPYEQYF.

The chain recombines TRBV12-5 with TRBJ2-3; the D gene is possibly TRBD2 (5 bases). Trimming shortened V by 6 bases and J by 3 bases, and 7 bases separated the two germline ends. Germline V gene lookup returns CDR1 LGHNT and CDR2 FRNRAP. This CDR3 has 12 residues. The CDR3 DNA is TGTGCTAGTGGCCCGGGGACAGATACGCAGTATTTT. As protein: CASGPGTDTQYF. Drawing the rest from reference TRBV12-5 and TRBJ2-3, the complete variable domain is DARVTQTPRHKVTEMGQEVTMRCQPILGHNTVFWYRQTMMQGLELLAYFRNRAPLDDSGMPKDRFSAEMPDATLATLKIQPSEPRDSAVYFCASGPGTDTQYFGPGTRLTVL.

The CDR3 loop reads CASSFKASGVGADTQYF. CDR3 in DNA: TGTGCCAGCAGCTTTAAGGCTAGCGGGGTAGGGGCTGATACGCAGTATTTT. The J gene is TRBJ2-3, the V gene TRBV7-2; 9 positions agree with TRBD2. This CDR3 has 17 amino acids. The junction had 13 bases not matched to a gene; V was cut back by 3 bases and J by 6 bases. Germline V lookup: CDR1 SGHTA, CDR2 FQGNSA.

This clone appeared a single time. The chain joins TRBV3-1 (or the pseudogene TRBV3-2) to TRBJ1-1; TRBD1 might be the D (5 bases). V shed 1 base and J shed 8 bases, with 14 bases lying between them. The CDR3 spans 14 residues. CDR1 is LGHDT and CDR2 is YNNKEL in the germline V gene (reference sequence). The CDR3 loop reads CASSQAEQGLEAFF. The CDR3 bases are TGTGCCAGCAGCCAAGCGGAGCAGGGACTCGAAGCTTTCTTT.

The CDR3 DNA sequence: TGTGCCAGCAGCCCACTAAACAGGGGGCTCAGGAATTCACCCCTCCACTTT. This sequence encodes CASSPLNRGLRNSPLHF. The chain is built from TRBV5-6 and TRBJ1-6; 9 bases fit TRBD1. This CDR3 has 17 amino acids. Germline CDR1 SGHDT, CDR2 YYEEEE. V gave up 4 bases and J gave up 7 bases; unmatched junction bases: 12.

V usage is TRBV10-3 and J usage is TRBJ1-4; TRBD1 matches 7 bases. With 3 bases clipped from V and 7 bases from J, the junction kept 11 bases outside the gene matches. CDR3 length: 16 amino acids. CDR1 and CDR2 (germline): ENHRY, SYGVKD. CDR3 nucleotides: TGTGCCATCAGTGAATCAGGGGGTAGGAGCCCTGAAAAACTGTTTTTT. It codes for CAISESGGRSPEKLFF.

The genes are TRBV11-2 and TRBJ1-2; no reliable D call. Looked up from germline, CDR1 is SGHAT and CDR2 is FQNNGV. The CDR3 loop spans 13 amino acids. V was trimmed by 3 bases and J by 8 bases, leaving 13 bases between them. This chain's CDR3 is CASSFTSREGYTF. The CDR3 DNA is TGTGCCAGCAGCTTTACTTCTCGGGAAGGCTACACCTTC.